A single sample is the source of the 24 T cell receptor beta chains below, sequenced in a study of cytomegalovirus exposure and HLA in healthy donors. 13 Jbeta primers and 60 Vbeta primers were used for the PCR. The assay was immunoSEQ multiplex PCR, and TCRdb's table has in-frame clones only and misses some. Among approximately 61,000 clones, 75% to 80% were seen once, and the ten largest hold 7.8%. Sequencing input: PBMCs. The source is a man between 18 and 29 years old in good health and CMV-seropositive.

DNA of the CDR3: TGTGCCAGCGGACAGGGTCCAACGGGCGAGCAGTACTTC. Translated, it gives CASGQGPTGEQYF. The chain employs TRBV27 and TRBJ2-7; TRBD1 matches at 8 bases. Germline assignment: CDR1 MNHEY and CDR2 SMNVEV (reference sequence). CDR3 length: 13 residues. Trimming removed 8 bases from V and 6 bases from J; junction bases left unmatched: 9.

The genes are TRBV19 and TRBJ1-1; no clear D gene. The germline gives CDR1 LNHDA, CDR2 SQIVND (reference sequence). CDR3 length equals 14 residues. The ends were cut back, 1 base at V and 5 bases at J, with 11 bases in the middle. The CDR3 spells CASSIAGIRTEAFF. Here the CDR3 DNA reads TGTGCCAGTAGTATAGCCGGTATTCGGACTGAAGCTTTCTTT.

On this clone itself: A read error may account for a junction end that differs from germline. The chain recombines TRBV7-7 with TRBJ2-1, with D maybe TRBD1 (5 bases). The CDR3 sequence is 13 residues long. Germline-derived CDR1 and CDR2 are SSHAT and FNYEAQ (reference sequence). The CDR3 DNA reads as TGTGCTAGCAGCTTAGACAGCTACAATGAGCAGTTCTTC. Protein sequence: CASSLDSYNEQFF.

The sample holds a few counts of this clone. The chain has TRBV7-9 and TRBJ2-1; 12 bases align to TRBD1. V was pared by 3 bases and J by 8 bases, with 5 bases of the junction left unmatched. CDR3 length equals 15 residues. Germline V gives CDR1 SEHNR, CDR2 FQNEAQ (reference sequence). CDR3 amino acids: CASSLSGTGGDEQFF. CDR3 nucleotides: TGTGCCAGCAGCTTGTCCGGGACAGGGGGCGATGAGCAGTTCTTC.

This clone appeared a single time. This rearrangement joins TRBV9 to TRBJ2-7; a weak D match, TRBD2 (5 bases). The germline V and J ends were trimmed by 3 bases and 7 bases, with 17 bases remaining between them. The germline V gene has CDR1 SGDLS and CDR2 YYNGEE. The CDR3 is made up of 14 amino acids. CDR3 sequence reads: CASSGATASNEQYF. The CDR3 bases are TGTGCCAGCAGCGGGGCTACGGCTAGCAATGAGCAGTACTTC.

The rearrangement uses TRBV29-1 and TRBJ2-7, with 7 positions matching TRBD1. The CDR3 has 13 amino acids. CDR1 and CDR2 from the germline V gene are SQVTM and ANQGSEA. V lost 1 base, J lost 6 bases, and 6 bases stayed unmatched. In DNA form, the CDR3 reads TGCAGCGTTGAAGGTCAACCAGGGGGCGAGCAGTACTTC. As protein: CSVEGQPGGEQYF.

The chain is built from TRBV5-1 and TRBJ2-3; the D gene is possibly TRBD1 (5 bases). CDR3 length equals 14 residues. In germline, CDR1 is SGHRS, CDR2 YFSETQ. V shed 0 bases and J shed 5 bases, with 10 bases lying between them. CDR3 amino acids: CASSLEGAEDTQYF. CDR3 coding DNA: TGCGCCAGCAGCTTGGAAGGGGCGGAAGATACGCAGTATTTT.

This clone came up a few times. This chain joins TRBV6-1 and TRBJ2-2; TRBD2 is a possible D gene (6 bases). Germline-derived CDR1 and CDR2 are MNHNS and SASEGT. The V end lost 8 bases, the J end lost 4 bases, and 11 bases lay between the germline ends. The length of the CDR3 is 13 residues. CDR3 nucleotides: TGTGCCAGCCGGTGGGGAGGCACCGGGGAGCTGTTTTTT. This codes for CASRWGGTGELFF.

The V gene is TRBV7-8, the J gene TRBJ1-4; 8 nucleotides line up with TRBD1. Germline V gene data show CDR1 as SGHVS and CDR2 as FQNEAQ. With V trimmed by 5 bases and J by 5 bases, 7 bases remained unmatched. The CDR3 is made up of 15 amino acids. The CDR3 spells CASSRSGGPNEKLFF. The CDR3 region has the DNA TGTGCCAGCAGCCGGTCAGGGGGCCCCAATGAAAAACTGTTTTTT.

The chain couples TRBV30 to TRBJ1-2; 11 positions agree with TRBD1. After removal of 4 bases from V and 7 bases from J, the junction contained 11 bases not matched to a gene. Germline CDR1 reads GTSNPN; CDR2 reads SVGIG (reference sequence). The CDR3 loop spans 15 amino acids. DNA of the CDR3: TGTGCCTGGACAGGACAGGGGGCGACCCTTCGTGGCTACACCTTC. It is translated as CAWTGQGATLRGYTF.

The rearrangement uses TRBV28 and TRBJ2-7; TRBD1 is a possible D gene (6 bases). The germline V gene encodes CDR1 MDHEN and CDR2 SYDVKM. The CDR3 covers 14 residues. Trimming removed 9 bases at V and 1 base at J, with 16 bases between. Here the CDR3 DNA reads TGTGCCAGTTGCCGCGCTAGGGGGTCCTACGAGCAGTACTTC. Amino acid sequence: CASCRARGSYEQYF.

The rearrangement joins TRBV30 to TRBJ1-5, with D maybe TRBD1 (5 bases). This CDR3 is 13 amino acids long. Looked up from germline, CDR1 is GTSNPN and CDR2 is SVGIG (reference sequence). Trimming shortened V by 5 bases and J by 6 bases, and 14 bases separated the two germline ends. As DNA, the CDR3 is TGTGCCTGGGGGCTGCGGGGGGGTCAGCCCCAGCATTTT. Its protein is CAWGLRGGQPQHF.

This sequence joins TRBV13 and TRBJ1-2, with 9 bases lining up with TRBD1. From germline, CDR1 is PRHDT and CDR2 FYEKMQ (reference sequence). V gave up 5 bases and J gave up 5 bases; unmatched junction bases: 6. This CDR3 region has 14 residues. DNA of the CDR3: TGTGCCAGCAGCATGGGGACAGGGACTTATGGCTACACCTTC. Its protein is CASSMGTGTYGYTF.

The chain employs TRBV2 and TRBJ1-5; 7 bases align to TRBD1. CDR1 is SNHLY, CDR2 FYNNEI, per germline. V dropped 6 bases and J dropped 5; count of bases not matched to a gene: 4. The length of the CDR3 is 13 residues. The CDR3 coding sequence is TGTGCCAGCAGGGCTACAGGGGATCAGCCCCAGCATTTT. Its translation is CASRATGDQPQHF.

This rearrangement joins TRBV2 to TRBJ2-7; a possible D gene is TRBD1 (7 bases). The germline gives CDR1 SNHLY, CDR2 FYNNEI. CDR3 length: 14 amino acids. V lost 2 bases and J lost 3, with 11 bases in between. The CDR3 DNA follows: TGTGCCAGCAGTGAATCAGGGGGGATCTACGAGCAGTACTTC. Translated, it gives CASSESGGIYEQYF.

Only one count was recorded for this clone. The chain has TRBV6-1 and TRBJ2-7, with D possibly being TRBD2 (6 bases). V lost 4 bases and J 0 bases, leaving 7 bases between the germline ends. Germline V gives CDR1 MNHNS, CDR2 SASEGT. The CDR3 length is 13 residues. The CDR3 DNA is TGTGCCAGCAGTGTCGGGGGCTCCTACGAGCAGTACTTC. Protein sequence: CASSVGGSYEQYF.

The chain joins TRBV5-1 to TRBJ1-4; D is unresolved. The CDR3 extends over 16 amino acids. V was clipped by 4 bases and J by 0 bases, with 13 bases between them. Germline assignment: CDR1 SGHRS and CDR2 YFSETQ. CDR3 residues: CASSATGTATNEKLFF. DNA for the CDR3: TGCGCCAGCAGCGCAACGGGAACGGCAACTAATGAAAAACTGTTTTTT.

This clone came up once. The genes are TRBV18 and TRBJ2-5; D is perhaps TRBD2 (6 bases). Germline V CDR1 and CDR2: KGHSH, LQKENI. Trimming removed 3 bases from V and 3 bases from J, with 11 bases in between. The CDR3 length is 14 residues. CDR3 nucleotide sequence: TGTGCCAGCTCACCGGGACTTGTGGAAGAGACCCAGTACTTC. Its protein is CASSPGLVEETQYF.

This chain uses TRBV5-4 with TRBJ1-6; TRBD1 aligns across 7 bases. With V trimmed by 4 bases and J by 7 bases, 11 bases remained unmatched. Germline values: CDR1 SGHNT, CDR2 YYREEE (reference sequence). The CDR3 runs 16 residues. The CDR3 nucleotides read TGTGCCAGCAGCCCCTCCGCGGGACAGAACAATTCACCCCTCCACTTT. Amino acids: CASSPSAGQNNSPLHF.

The chain recombines TRBV30 with TRBJ2-7; D gene ambiguous. Trimming pared 3 bases from V and 4 bases from J, leaving 13 bases between. Germline loops: CDR1 GTSNPN, CDR2 SVGIG (reference sequence). The CDR3 contains 13 residues. The CDR3 DNA sequence: TGTGCCTGGAGCGCCCATCGAGATTACGAGCAGTACTTC. This sequence encodes CAWSAHRDYEQYF.

The V and J genes are TRBV29-1 and TRBJ1-2; D possibly corresponds to TRBD1 (5 bases). The CDR3 length is 11 residues. Trimming took off 8 bases at V and 3 bases at J, with 10 bases between the two ends. Germline V gives CDR1 SQVTM, CDR2 ANQGSEA. CDR3: CSTTRDYGYTF. In DNA, the CDR3 is TGCAGCACCACCAGGGACTATGGCTACACCTTC.

The rearrangement links TRBV13 to TRBJ2-6; possible D gene TRBD1, 5 bases. Germline CDR1 is PRHDT and CDR2 is FYEKMQ (reference sequence). Between the trimmed V and J ends, which lost 0 bases and 1 base, there was a span of 7 bases. The CDR3 has 16 amino acids. Written as DNA, the CDR3 is TGTGCCAGCAGCTTAGGCAAGGGGTCTGGGGCCAACGTCCTGACTTTC. This encodes CASSLGKGSGANVLTF.

The J gene is TRBJ1-1, the V gene TRBV14; the D gene is possibly TRBD1 (6 bases). The V gene's germline CDR1 is SGHDN and CDR2 FVKESK. This CDR3 has 16 amino acids. The V gene lost 2 bases and the J gene lost 0 bases, with 13 bases spanning the gap. The CDR3 bases are TGTGCCAGCAGCCAAAGAGAGCAGGGGATGAACACTGAAGCTTTCTTT. This sequence encodes CASSQREQGMNTEAFF.

This clone was detected only a few times. The gene calls are TRBV10-3 and TRBJ2-3; D call uncertain. The germline CDR1 and CDR2 sequences are ENHRY and SYGVKD. With 2 bases removed from V and 4 bases from J, the gap between germline ends came to 13 bases. The CDR3 runs to 15 residues. CDR3 protein: CAISEGQPPADTQYF. CDR3 nucleotides: TGTGCCATCAGTGAGGGGCAGCCCCCGGCAGATACGCAGTATTTT.